Each of the 21 T cell receptor beta chains below was sequenced from the same sample in a study of human T cells and chemical hapten exposure. Unseparated into fractions, whole blood served as the source from which total RNA was extracted. TCRdb re-derived calls from the 5' RACE reads in MiXCR, one entry per CDR3 protein. The repertoire has more than 140,000 distinct CDR3 sequences, roughly 4% of them found once; the top ten carry 1.3% to 1.5%. These receptors came from a female donor in good health.

There are many counts of this clonotype. The chain couples TRBV11-1 to TRBJ2-7; TRBD1 agrees at 9 bases. Germline values: CDR1 SGHAT, CDR2 FQDESV (reference sequence). V gave up 4 bases and J gave up 4 bases; unmatched junction bases: 8. The CDR3 extends over 15 amino acids. CDR3 protein: CASSSPGQGVYEQYF. The CDR3, as DNA: TGTGCCAGCAGCTCACCGGGACAGGGCGTTTACGAGCAGTACTTC.

This clonotype was seen repeatedly, ten times or more. The chain employs TRBV27 and TRBJ1-6; D remains ambiguous. Germline loops: CDR1 MNHEY, CDR2 SMNVEV (reference sequence). The V gene lost 6 bases and the J gene lost 5 bases, with 17 bases spanning the gap. The CDR3 extends over 16 amino acids. As DNA, the CDR3 is TGTGCCAGCAGCTCTCCCCTGCGGGGAAATAATTCACCCCTCCACTTT. Translation gives CASSSPLRGNNSPLHF.

This clonotype was counted many times. The genes are TRBV9 and TRBJ2-7, with D possibly TRBD1 on 6 matching bases. V was trimmed by 4 bases and J by 2 bases, leaving 13 bases between them. CDR3 length equals 14 residues. Germline V CDR1 and CDR2: SGDLS, YYNGEE. The CDR3 spells CASSTGTLPYEQYF. Written as DNA, the CDR3 is TGTGCCAGCAGCACAGGGACGTTACCCTACGAGCAGTACTTC.

This clonotype was observed many times. The chain carries TRBV25-1 and TRBJ2-4; D may be TRBD1 (6 bases). CDR1 and CDR2 from the germline V gene are MGHDK and SYGVNS. Trimming shortened V by 2 bases and J by 4 bases, and 9 bases separated the two germline ends. The CDR3 runs to 14 residues. The chain's CDR3 is CASSETGKKNIQYF. In nucleotides, the CDR3 is TGTGCCAGCAGTGAAACAGGGAAGAAAAACATTCAGTACTTC.

This clonotype has a count of ten or more. This chain connects TRBV7-6 to TRBJ2-7, with D possibly TRBD2 on 7 matching bases. Germline-derived CDR1 and CDR2 are SGHVS and FNYEAQ. The CDR3 loop spans 17 amino acids. Trimming left V 5 bases short and J 0 bases short, with 20 bases between. Written as DNA, the CDR3 is TGTGCCAGCAGCCTATCGGGGGGCGGCCCAAGCTCCTACGAGCAGTACTTC. Its translation is CASSLSGGGPSSYEQYF.

There are many counts of this clonotype. The CDR3: CASSATGYSNQPQHF. CDR3 sequence (DNA): TGTGCCAGCAGTGCAACAGGGTATAGCAATCAGCCCCAGCATTTT. The chain joins TRBV12-3 or TRBV12-4 to TRBJ1-5; D might be TRBD1 (6 bases). The CDR3 is 15 amino acids. Trimming removed 5 bases at V and 0 bases at J, with 11 bases between.

This clonotype was seen ten or more times. The V call is TRBV20-1, the J call TRBJ2-7; TRBD2 aligns across 10 bases. V was clipped by 3 bases and J by 7 bases; unmatched bases: 12. The length of the CDR3 is 15 residues. Germline V gene sequence: CDR1 DFQATT, CDR2 SNEGSKA (reference sequence). CDR3 residues: CSASSPTSGSLEQYF. Here the CDR3 DNA reads TGCAGTGCTAGTTCCCCGACTAGCGGGTCCCTAGAGCAGTACTTC.

The sample holds many counts of this clonotype. The rearrangement joins TRBV4-3 to TRBJ2-3; 11 nucleotides agree with TRBD1. CDR3 length: 15 residues. V dropped 0 bases and J dropped 6; count of bases not matched to a gene: 2. Per the germline V gene, CDR1 is LGHNA and CDR2 is YSLEER. The CDR3 bases are TGCGCCAGCAGCCAAGATTGGACAGGGGGCGATACGCAGTATTTT. It is translated as CASSQDWTGGDTQYF.

This clonotype was recorded at least ten times. The V gene is TRBV3-1, the J gene TRBJ1-5; D unclear. Trimming took off 2 bases at V and 4 bases at J, with 3 bases between the two ends. Per germline, CDR1 LGHDT and CDR2 YNNKEL (reference sequence). The CDR3 loop spans 12 amino acids. CDR3 bases: TGTGCCAGCAGCCAACGGAATCAGCCCCAGCATTTT. Translated, it gives CASSQRNQPQHF.

This clonotype showed up many times. CDR3 nucleotide sequence: TGTGCCAGCATCGGGGCCTCCCAATATAGCAATCAGCCCCAGCATTTT. Its translation is CASIGASQYSNQPQHF. This chain uses TRBV28 with TRBJ1-5; TRBD1 might be the D (5 bases). The length of the CDR3 is 16 residues. V shed 7 bases and J shed 0 bases, with 16 bases lying between them. CDR1 is MDHEN, CDR2 SYDVKM, per germline.

This clonotype occurred a few times. The J gene is TRBJ2-3, the V gene TRBV5-4; 8 bases align to TRBD2. With 1 base clipped from V and 2 bases from J, the junction kept 6 bases outside the gene matches. The CDR3 sequence is 16 residues long. Germline lookup yields CDR1 SGHNT and CDR2 YYREEE (reference sequence). The CDR3 reads CASSLTSGTVTDTQYF. CDR3 DNA: TGTGCCAGCAGCTTGACTAGCGGAACCGTCACAGATACGCAGTATTTT.

This clonotype occurred a few times. V usage is TRBV2 and J usage is TRBJ1-2; D is possibly TRBD1 (5 bases). V lost 2 bases and J 8 bases, leaving 15 bases between the germline ends. There are 14 residues in the CDR3. Germline V lookup: CDR1 SNHLY, CDR2 FYNNEI. CDR3: CASSEWGEASGYTF. In DNA, the CDR3 is TGTGCCAGCAGTGAATGGGGGGAGGCCTCCGGCTACACCTTC.

The table lists this clonotype with many counts. The genes are TRBV10-3 and TRBJ1-4; 7 bases match TRBD1. The J segment lost 8 bases and the V segment lost 2 bases, leaving 8 bases of the junction unmatched. This CDR3 is built from 15 residues. Germline loops: CDR1 ENHRY, CDR2 SYGVKD. The CDR3 reads CAISEELQGREKLFF. The CDR3 DNA reads as TGTGCCATCAGTGAGGAGCTACAGGGGAGGGAAAAACTGTTTTTT.

This clonotype was observed many times. The gene calls are TRBV5-1 and TRBJ2-4, with 8 bases matching TRBD2. The V segment lost 3 bases and the J segment 3 bases; nucleotides outside the gene matches: 11. Germline values: CDR1 SGHRS, CDR2 YFSETQ. The CDR3 runs to 17 residues. DNA for the CDR3: TGCGCCAGCAGCTGGGGACTAGAGGCCGCGAGCAAAAACATTCAGTACTTC. Its protein is CASSWGLEAASKNIQYF.

This clonotype was seen a few times. The chain combines TRBV20-1 with TRBJ2-7; D not resolved. The germline V and J ends were trimmed by 1 base and 1 base, with 17 bases remaining between them. The length of the CDR3 is 16 residues. The V gene's germline CDR1 is DFQATT and CDR2 SNEGSKA (reference sequence). CDR3 DNA: TGCAGTGCTAGAGTTAGTAAAAAAATAAAGTCCTACGAGCAGTACTTC. Translating gives CSARVSKKIKSYEQYF.

This clonotype was counted many times. The J gene is TRBJ1-3, the V gene TRBV5-6; D not certain. With 0 bases removed from V and 4 bases from J, the gap between germline ends came to 17 bases. CDR3 length: 17 residues. From germline, CDR1 is SGHDT and CDR2 YYEEEE. The CDR3 spells CASSLAGQRLIGNTIYF. CDR3 nucleotides: TGTGCCAGCAGCTTGGCCGGCCAGAGACTTATCGGAAACACCATATATTTT.

This clonotype was seen repeatedly, ten times or more. The V and J genes are TRBV20-1 and TRBJ1-2, with D possibly being TRBD1 (5 bases). The CDR3 is made up of 16 amino acids. Germline V gene sequence: CDR1 DFQATT, CDR2 SNEGSKA (reference sequence). Trimming pared 5 bases from V and 7 bases from J, leaving 26 bases between. The CDR3 region has the DNA TGCAGTGCTTACCCGGGACCGCTGACGGGTAGATCTGGCTACACCTTC. Protein sequence: CSAYPGPLTGRSGYTF.

This clonotype was observed at least ten times. For the CDR3, the DNA is TGTGCCAGCAGTTATACAGGGGCCGGGGGCACTGAAGCTTTCTTT. As protein: CASSYTGAGGTEAFF. The V and J genes are TRBV12-3 or TRBV12-4 and TRBJ1-1; 7 nucleotides align to TRBD1. V was clipped by 4 bases and J by 4 bases; unmatched bases: 9. The CDR3 sequence is 15 residues long.

The chain uses TRBV28 and TRBJ1-3, with a tentative D call TRBD1 (6 bases). Trimming pared 2 bases from V and 4 bases from J, leaving 12 bases between. The CDR3 extends over 15 amino acids. Germline V lookup: CDR1 MDHEN, CDR2 SYDVKM. The CDR3 DNA follows: TGTGCCAGCAGTTTAATCGTGGGGGGCGGAAACACCATATATTTT. Encoded protein: CASSLIVGGGNTIYF.

This clonotype has ten or more counts. This chain joins TRBV7-3 and TRBJ2-2, with 12 positions matching TRBD1. The CDR3 consists of 15 residues. The trim removed 8 bases at V and 5 bases at J, leaving 6 bases unmatched. Germline V gene data show CDR1 as SGHTA and CDR2 as FQGTGA. The CDR3 sequence is CASEGTGGRTGELFF. The CDR3 nucleotides read TGTGCCAGCGAGGGGACAGGGGGCAGAACCGGGGAGCTGTTTTTT.

In this sample, this clonotype turned up many times. The genes are TRBV10-3 and TRBJ2-4, with TRBD1 matching 10 bases. Per germline, CDR1 ENHRY and CDR2 SYGVKD. This CDR3 is 14 amino acids long. V was pared by 4 bases and J by 5 bases, with 2 bases of the junction left unmatched. CDR3 in amino acids: CAISGDRGENIQYF. The DNA for the CDR3 is TGTGCCATCAGTGGGGACAGGGGAGAAAACATTCAGTACTTC.